One sample yielded the 27 T cell receptor beta chains listed below, sequenced in a study of PD-L1 blockade in urothelial cancer. Time point reported: peripheral blood 6 weeks after treatment start. The assay was immunoSEQ multiplex PCR, and TCRdb's table has in-frame clones only and misses some. The sample consists of 100,000 to 150,000 clones, roughly 82% of them appearing once. The sequences come from PBMCs, collected around atezolizumab (anti-PD-L1) treatment. The source is a man in his fifties with urothelial cancer.

The chain recombines TRBV7-9 with TRBJ1-6, with unresolved D. The CDR3 covers 15 residues. V gave up 5 bases and J gave up 0 bases, with 8 bases separating them. Germline assignment: CDR1 SEHNR and CDR2 FQNEAQ (reference sequence). The CDR3 nucleotides read TGTGCCAGCAGCACGGAGAGCTCCTATAATTCACCCCTCCACTTT. Its protein product is CASSTESSYNSPLHF.

The genes are TRBV6-1 and TRBJ2-5, with unresolved D. CDR1 MNHNS and CDR2 SASEGT come from the germline V gene. The CDR3 contains 14 residues. The V end was cut by 0 bases, the J end by 5 bases, with 10 bases between. As DNA, the CDR3 is TGTGCCAGCAGTGAAGCGATGGAGTTCGAGACCCAGTACTTC. This encodes CASSEAMEFETQYF.

The V gene is TRBV28, the J gene TRBJ2-2; perhaps TRBD1 as D (5 bases). The CDR3 covers 16 residues. Germline CDR1 MDHEN, CDR2 SYDVKM. Between the trimmed V and J ends, which lost 10 bases and 4 bases, there was a span of 22 bases. CDR3 loop: CATRGTWGRLTGELFF. CDR3 sequence (DNA): TGTGCCACCAGAGGAACCTGGGGCCGGCTCACCGGGGAGCTGTTTTTT.

This sequence joins TRBV19 and TRBJ2-3, with TRBD2 matching over 7 bases. Trimming at V came to 7 bases and at J to 2 bases, leaving 12 bases not matched to a gene. This CDR3 comprises 16 residues. From germline, CDR1 is LNHDA and CDR2 SQIVND (reference sequence). The CDR3 spells CASTGGLFSNTDTQYF. Here the CDR3 DNA reads TGTGCCAGTACCGGGGGACTATTCAGCAACACAGATACGCAGTATTTT.

The CDR3 loop is CARGTGQGEKLFF. The DNA of the CDR3 is TGTGCCAGAGGGACAGGGCAAGGTGAAAAACTGTTTTTT. This chain uses TRBV2 with TRBJ1-4; 9 nucleotides line up with TRBD1. CDR1 and CDR2 (germline): SNHLY, FYNNEI. This CDR3 is built from 13 residues. Trimming took 9 bases from V and 7 from J; bases not matched to a gene: 6.

The chain joins TRBV5-4 to TRBJ2-5; possible D gene TRBD2, 6 bases. CDR3 length equals 12 residues. The ends were cut back, 2 bases at V and 5 bases at J, with 7 bases in the middle. Looked up from germline, CDR1 is SGHNT and CDR2 is YYREEE (reference sequence). The CDR3 loop reads CASSFGGETQYF. CDR3 bases: TGTGCCAGCAGCTTTGGAGGGGAGACCCAGTACTTC. Full variable domain (outside the CDR3, taken from reference TRBV5-4 and TRBJ2-5): ETGVTQSPTHLIKTRGQQVTLRCSSQSGHNTVSWYQQALGQGPQFIFQYYREEENGRGNFPPRFSGLQFPNYSSELNVNALELDDSALYLCASSFGGETQYFGPGTRLLVL.

The J gene is TRBJ2-7, the V gene TRBV7-9; D gene ambiguous. Germline assignment: CDR1 SEHNR and CDR2 FQNEAQ (reference sequence). The CDR3 covers 13 residues. V was pared by 5 bases and J by 6 bases, with 14 bases between. The CDR3 nucleotides read TGTGCCAGCAGCCCACGGTCCCCGGGCGAGCAGTACTTC. It specifies CASSPRSPGEQYF.

This clone showed up just once. J is TRBJ2-3 and V is TRBV7-2, with D possibly matching TRBD2 (6 bases). The V end was cut by 1 base, the J end by 0 bases, with 14 bases between. The CDR3 totals 17 residues. Germline CDR1 is SGHTA and CDR2 is FQGNSA. The CDR3 is CASSLDRGGASTDTQYF. The CDR3 DNA follows: TGTGCCAGCAGCTTAGATCGAGGCGGGGCAAGCACAGATACGCAGTATTTT.

This clone has just one count. J is TRBJ2-7 and V is TRBV6-5, with D unclear. Trimming took 0 bases from V and 5 from J, leaving 17 bases between them. Germline V gene sequence: CDR1 MNHEY, CDR2 SVGAGI. This CDR3 is 16 amino acids long. The CDR3 DNA is TGTGCCAGCAGTTACTCGAATACCTTCTACGCTCACGAGCAGTACTTC. Translation: CASSYSNTFYAHEQYF.

A few counts support this clone. A read error may account for a junction end that differs from germline. The rearrangement joins TRBV25-1 to TRBJ1-6, with unresolved D. CDR1 and CDR2 from the germline V gene are MGHDK and SYGVNS. The CDR3 consists of 14 residues. This chain's CDR3 is CASSEYPYDSPLHF. CDR3 in DNA: TGTGCCAGCAGTGAATACCCCTATGATTCACCCCTCCACTTT.

The chain uses TRBV28 and TRBJ1-5; D is unclear. CDR3 length: 12 residues. Deletions cut 3 bases from V and 4 bases from J, with 4 bases between. Germline V lookup: CDR1 MDHEN, CDR2 SYDVKM. The CDR3 loop is CASSFLNQPQHF. In DNA, the CDR3 is TGTGCCAGCAGTTTCTTAAATCAGCCCCAGCATTTT.

V and J are TRBV28 and TRBJ1-6; perhaps TRBD1 as D (5 bases). The CDR3 spans 18 residues. Germline CDR1 and CDR2: MDHEN and SYDVKM. In DNA, the CDR3 is TGTGCTCCAGCGCCGATAACAGGCGTTAGCTCCTATAATTCACCCCTCCACTTT. This translates into CAPAPITGVSSYNSPLHF.

This clone was observed a single time. The chain carries TRBV28 and TRBJ1-3; D uncertain. Deletions cut 3 bases from V and 2 bases from J, with 2 bases between. CDR1 is MDHEN, CDR2 SYDVKM, per germline. This CDR3 has 12 amino acids. The CDR3 here is CASSFTGNTIYF. The CDR3 DNA sequence: TGTGCCAGCAGTTTCACTGGAAACACCATATATTTT.

This rearrangement joins TRBV5-6 to TRBJ2-7; TRBD2 might be the D (5 bases). V was cut by 0 bases and J by 3 bases, with 13 bases left in between. Germline V gene lookup returns CDR1 SGHDT and CDR2 YYEEEE. This CDR3 region has 15 residues. CDR3 nucleotide sequence: TGTGCCAGCAGCTTGGACCCGGGAAATAACTACGAGCAGTACTTC. Its protein product is CASSLDPGNNYEQYF.

The rearrangement links TRBV6-4 to TRBJ2-1; the match to TRBD1 covers 11 bases. This CDR3 has 15 residues. CDR1 is MRHNA, CDR2 SNTAGT, per germline. V gave up 0 bases and J gave up 8 bases; unmatched junction bases: 3. The CDR3 DNA sequence: TGTGCCAGCAGTGACTCTGGACAGGGGGCTGATGAGCAGTTCTTC. This codes for CASSDSGQGADEQFF.

The chain combines TRBV7-9 with TRBJ2-1; D is uncertain. Trimming took off 1 base at V and 8 bases at J, with 12 bases between the two ends. The CDR3 spans 14 residues. In germline, CDR1 is SEHNR, CDR2 FQNEAQ (reference sequence). The CDR3 region is CASSLEVSRDEQFF. The CDR3 nucleotides are TGTGCCAGCAGCTTAGAAGTTAGTCGGGATGAGCAGTTCTTC. Drawing the rest from reference TRBV7-9 and TRBJ2-1, the complete variable domain is DTGVSQNPRHKITKRGQNVTFRCDPISEHNRLYWYRQTLGQGPEFLTYFQNEAQLEKSRLLSDRFSAERPKGSFSTLEIQRTEQGDSAMYLCASSLEVSRDEQFFGPGTRLTVL.

The chain uses TRBV7-8 and TRBJ2-7, with 9 bases identical to TRBD1. Trimming removed 4 bases from V and 3 bases from J; junction bases left unmatched: 10. The CDR3 length is 16 residues. CDR1 and CDR2 (germline): SGHVS, FQNEAQ. CDR3 in DNA: TGTGCCAGCAGCTCCACAGCCGGGACAGGGCTCTACGAGCAGTACTTC. Amino acid sequence: CASSSTAGTGLYEQYF.

The chain joins TRBV18 to TRBJ1-6; D not certain. Trimming cost V 2 bases and J 5 bases, with 4 bases left between them. This CDR3 region has 13 residues. In germline, CDR1 is KGHSH, CDR2 LQKENI. CDR3 in DNA: TGTGCCAGCTCACCAGTAGATAATTCACCCCTCCACTTT. It is translated as CASSPVDNSPLHF.

J is TRBJ2-5 and V is TRBV5-6, with TRBD2 as a possible D gene (5 bases). This CDR3 has 14 amino acids. The germline V gene has CDR1 SGHDT and CDR2 YYEEEE. The germline V and J ends were trimmed by 0 bases and 5 bases, with 11 bases remaining between them. The CDR3 sequence is CASSLATRGETQYF. Here the CDR3 DNA reads TGTGCCAGCAGCTTGGCAACGAGAGGGGAGACCCAGTACTTC.

The chain employs TRBV9 and TRBJ2-3; TRBD2 aligns across 12 bases. The junction had 3 bases not matched to a gene; V was cut back by 0 bases and J by 1 base. The CDR3 sequence is 17 residues long. Germline CDR1 reads SGDLS; CDR2 reads YYNGEE. The CDR3 DNA is TGTGCCAGCAGCGTAGAGGCTAGCGGGAGGGGCACAGATACGCAGTATTTT. Protein: CASSVEASGRGTDTQYF.

The J gene is TRBJ2-1, the V gene TRBV7-3; TRBD1 is a possible D gene (6 bases). The CDR3 is made up of 13 amino acids. Per germline, CDR1 SGHTA and CDR2 FQGTGA. V lost 2 bases to trimming and J lost 5 bases, with 7 bases between them. The CDR3: CASSLGGHNEQFF. CDR3 coding DNA: TGTGCCAGCAGCTTAGGGGGCCACAATGAGCAGTTCTTC.

This clone came up once. This chain links TRBV28 with TRBJ2-3; 8 nucleotides align to TRBD2. Per the germline V gene, CDR1 is MDHEN and CDR2 is SYDVKM. V lost 5 bases to trimming and J lost 5 bases; unmatched junction nucleotides: 9. The CDR3 has 15 residues. CDR3 residues: CASSLAGGRKDTQYF. DNA for the CDR3: TGTGCCAGCAGTCTTGCGGGAGGTCGTAAAGATACGCAGTATTTT.

The rearrangement links TRBV10-2 to TRBJ2-7; maybe TRBD2 (5 bases). Germline V gene data show CDR1 as WSHSY and CDR2 as SAAADI. The V and J ends lost 7 bases and 3 bases respectively, with 13 bases between them. CDR3 size: 13 residues. This CDR3 is CASTRAGLYEQYF. The CDR3 DNA follows: TGCGCCAGCACTCGTGCGGGCCTCTACGAGCAGTACTTC.

The gene calls are TRBV11-3 and TRBJ2-5; 8 bases align to TRBD2. The CDR3 sequence is 13 residues long. The junction had 4 bases not matched to a gene; V was cut back by 5 bases and J by 5 bases. Per germline, CDR1 SGHNT and CDR2 YENEEA. This CDR3 is CASSPGGTETQYF. The CDR3 DNA reads as TGTGCCAGCAGCCCGGGAGGGACGGAGACCCAGTACTTC.

The chain is built from TRBV6-1 and TRBJ2-7; tentative D call: TRBD2 (6 bases). Germline values: CDR1 MNHNS, CDR2 SASEGT. Trimming removed 6 bases from V and 5 bases from J, with 14 bases in between. This CDR3 spans 13 amino acids. The CDR3 DNA follows: TGTGCCAGCAGCCTGACTAGTATCGACGAGCAGTACTTC. Its translation: CASSLTSIDEQYF.

Here the CDR3 reads CASSSTGPAAEQYF. The CDR3 nucleotides read TGTGCCAGCAGCTCGACGGGCCCAGCGGCGGAGCAGTACTTC. This rearrangement joins TRBV7-2 to TRBJ2-7; tentatively, D is TRBD2 (5 bases). Germline V gene data show CDR1 as SGHTA and CDR2 as FQGNSA. V was trimmed by 4 bases and J by 7 bases, leaving 17 bases between them. The CDR3 covers 14 residues.

The rearrangement joins TRBV5-1 to TRBJ2-7, with D unresolved. The CDR3 runs 14 residues. From germline, CDR1 is SGHRS and CDR2 YFSETQ. The V gene lost 0 bases and the J gene lost 2 bases, with 9 bases spanning the gap. The CDR3 protein is CASSLGHPTYEQYF. DNA for the CDR3: TGCGCCAGCAGCTTGGGCCACCCTACCTACGAGCAGTACTTC.